This T cell receptor beta chain was sequenced in a study of control samples from healthy donors and cancer patients. Germline lookup yields CDR1 MNHNS and CDR2 SASEGT. J lost 7 bases, V lost 2 bases, and 7 bases had no gene match. The CDR3 sequence is 14 residues long. The assay was immunoSEQ multiplex PCR, and TCRdb's table has in-frame clones only and misses some. The data hold 70,000 to 90,000 clones, with 94% observed a single time. The genes are TRBV6-1 and TRBJ1-1; 7 positions agree with TRBD1. The receptor comes from a woman aged 40 to 50 in good health. Specimen: blood. The CDR3 sequence: CASSELGRGIEAFF. CDR3 nucleotide sequence: TGTGCCAGCAGTGAACTCGGCAGGGGGATTGAAGCTTTCTTT.